This TCR beta chain was recovered during a study of Tregs in tolerant kidney transplant recipients. A word on this clone: Its antigen remains unidentified.

Findings and caveats of the study: No direct test of biological reproducibility was done here. Expanding Tregs on activated donor B cells appeared to best identify donor-specific TCRbeta clones.

The protocol was immunoSEQ multiplex PCR, while the TCRdb copy is restricted to in-frame clones and leaves out a portion. The sample carries 68,000 or so clones, 84% recorded once. The CDR3 spans 16 residues. Germline assignment: CDR1 SEHNR and CDR2 FQNEAQ (reference sequence). The ends were cut back, 5 bases at V and 1 base at J, with 17 bases in the middle. Unstimulated Tregs (CD4+CD25+CD127-) and CD4+CD25- non-Tregs were sorted from PBMCs. The receptor was isolated from a human donor in good health. V gene TRBV7-9 combines with J gene TRBJ2-5; possibly TRBD2 for D (5 bases). The specimen was CD4+ T cells from blood. CDR3 residues: CASSHRRRAGQETQYF. CDR3 DNA sequence: TGTGCCAGCAGCCACCGGCGGCGGGCGGGCCAAGAGACCCAGTACTTC.